These 5 T cell receptor beta chains were all obtained from the same sample, sequenced in a study of shared T cell receptors in the human thymus. TCRdb's copy holds only in-frame clones and misses some; the assay was immunoSEQ multiplex PCR. The repertoire holds roughly 710,000 clones, with roughly 88% as singletons. This sample was shared with a second study, whose subject was human thymus T cells.

The sequenced sample was thymocytes. These receptors were obtained from a girl younger than two with a congenital heart defect.

V is TRBV13 and J is TRBJ2-7; 7 bases agree with TRBD1. Germline CDR1 PRHDT, CDR2 FYEKMQ (reference sequence). The trim removed 0 bases at V and 6 bases at J, leaving 23 bases unmatched. The CDR3 spans 20 residues. The CDR3 coding sequence is TGTGCCAGCAGCTTAGGCCGGGAAATTCAACCTTATGGGACAGTCGGCGAGCAGTACTTC. It yields the protein CASSLGREIQPYGTVGEQYF.

J is TRBJ2-1 and V is TRBV2; TRBD2 agrees at 7 bases. This CDR3 has 14 residues. The V and J ends lost 6 bases and 6 bases, in that order; junction bases with no gene match: 8. Germline lookup yields CDR1 SNHLY and CDR2 FYNNEI. CDR3 nucleotides: TGTGCCAGCAGCCCAACTAGCGACCCCAATGAGCAGTTCTTC. Protein sequence: CASSPTSDPNEQFF.

The chain combines TRBV28 with TRBJ1-2, with D unclear. Germline V gives CDR1 MDHEN, CDR2 SYDVKM. The CDR3 runs to 22 residues. Deletions cut 7 bases from V and 8 bases from J, with 44 bases between. The CDR3 protein is CASMATRKRRSGPSGTSGGYTF. The CDR3 coding sequence is TGTGCCAGCATGGCGACGCGAAAGAGGAGATCCGGTCCATCCGGAACGTCCGGGGGCTACACCTTC.

This chain joins TRBV11-3 and TRBJ2-1; 10 nucleotides align to TRBD2. V was clipped by 4 bases and J by 7 bases; unmatched bases: 10. The CDR3 is 16 residues long. The germline V gene has CDR1 SGHNT and CDR2 YENEEA. Here the CDR3 DNA reads TGTGCCAGCAGCTCCCGTCCACTAGCGGGGTTTAATGAGCAGTTCTTC. It specifies CASSSRPLAGFNEQFF.

V usage is TRBV9 and J usage is TRBJ2-3; weak D call: TRBD2 (6 bases). Germline lookup yields CDR1 SGDLS and CDR2 YYNGEE. Trimming stripped 0 bases from V and 0 bases from J, with 11 bases between. The CDR3 loop spans 16 amino acids. DNA of the CDR3: TGTGCCAGCAGCGTAGCTGGCGGGAATAGCACAGATACGCAGTATTTT. This encodes CASSVAGGNSTDTQYF. Filled out from reference TRBV9 and TRBJ2-3, the complete variable domain reads DSGVTQTPKHLITATGQRVTLRCSPRSGDLSVYWYQQSLDQGLQFLIQYYNGEERAKGNILERFSAQQFPDLHSELNLSSLELGDSALYFCASSVAGGNSTDTQYFGPGTRLTVL.